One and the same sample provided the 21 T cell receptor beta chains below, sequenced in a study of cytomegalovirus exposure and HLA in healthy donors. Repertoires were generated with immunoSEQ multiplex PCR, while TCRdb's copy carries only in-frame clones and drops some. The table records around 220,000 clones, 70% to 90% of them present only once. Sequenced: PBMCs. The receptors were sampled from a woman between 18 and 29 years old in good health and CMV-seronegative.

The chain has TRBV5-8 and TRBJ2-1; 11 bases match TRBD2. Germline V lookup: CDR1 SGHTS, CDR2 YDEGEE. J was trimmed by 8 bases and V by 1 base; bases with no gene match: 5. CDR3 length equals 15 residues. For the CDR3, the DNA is TGTGCCAGCAGCTTGCTAGCGGGAGGAGGGTATGAGCAGTTCTTC. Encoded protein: CASSLLAGGGYEQFF.

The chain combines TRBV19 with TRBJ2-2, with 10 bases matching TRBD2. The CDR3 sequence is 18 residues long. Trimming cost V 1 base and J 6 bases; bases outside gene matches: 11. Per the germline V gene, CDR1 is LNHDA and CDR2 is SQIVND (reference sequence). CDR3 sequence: CASSIGALSGRASGELFF. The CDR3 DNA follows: TGTGCCAGTAGTATAGGAGCGTTGAGCGGGAGGGCCTCCGGGGAGCTGTTTTTT.

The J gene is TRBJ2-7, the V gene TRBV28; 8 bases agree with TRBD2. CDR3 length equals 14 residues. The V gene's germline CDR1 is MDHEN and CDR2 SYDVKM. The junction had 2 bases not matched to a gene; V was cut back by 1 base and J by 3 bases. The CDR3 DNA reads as TGTGCCAGCAGTTTATCACTAGCGGACTACGAGCAGTACTTC. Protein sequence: CASSLSLADYEQYF. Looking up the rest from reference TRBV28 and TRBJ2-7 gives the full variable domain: DVKVTQSSRYLVKRTGEKVFLECVQDMDHENMFWYRQDPGLGLRLIYFSYDVKMKEKGDIPEGYSVSREKKERFSLILESASTNQTSMYLCASSLSLADYEQYFGPGTRLTVT.

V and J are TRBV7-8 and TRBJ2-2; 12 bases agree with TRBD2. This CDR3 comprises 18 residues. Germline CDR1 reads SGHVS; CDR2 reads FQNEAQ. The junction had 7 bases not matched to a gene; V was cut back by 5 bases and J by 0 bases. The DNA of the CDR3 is TGTGCCAGCAGCCCACGGACTAGCGGGACAGCGAACACCGGGGAGCTGTTTTTT. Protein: CASSPRTSGTANTGELFF. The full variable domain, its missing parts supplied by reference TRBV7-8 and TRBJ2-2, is GAGVSQSPRYKVAKRGQDVALRCDPISGHVSLFWYQQALGQGPEFLTYFQNEAQLDKSGLPSDRFFAERPEGSVSTLKIQRTQQEDSAVYLCASSPRTSGTANTGELFFGEGSRLTVL.

The CDR3 bases are TGTGCCAGCAGTCGGGGGACAGGAGAGACCCAGTACTTC. It yields the protein CASSRGTGETQYF. V and J are TRBV28 and TRBJ2-5; 8 bases are shared with TRBD1. The CDR3 consists of 13 residues. V gave up 5 bases and J gave up 4 bases; unmatched junction bases: 3. CDR1 is MDHEN and CDR2 is SYDVKM in the germline V gene.

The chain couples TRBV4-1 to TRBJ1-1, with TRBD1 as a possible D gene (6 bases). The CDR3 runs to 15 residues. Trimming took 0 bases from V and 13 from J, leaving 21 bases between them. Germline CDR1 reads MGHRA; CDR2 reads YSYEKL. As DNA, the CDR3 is TGCGCCAGCAGCCAAGATTTTGGTAACAGGGCGTTGGGTTTCTTT. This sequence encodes CASSQDFGNRALGFF.

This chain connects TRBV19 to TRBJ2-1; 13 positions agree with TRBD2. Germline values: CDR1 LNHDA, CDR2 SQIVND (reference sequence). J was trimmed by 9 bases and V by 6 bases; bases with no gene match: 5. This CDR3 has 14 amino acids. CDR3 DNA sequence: TGTGCCAGTAGGACTAGCGGGAGGCTCGGTGAGCAGTTCTTC. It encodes CASRTSGRLGEQFF.

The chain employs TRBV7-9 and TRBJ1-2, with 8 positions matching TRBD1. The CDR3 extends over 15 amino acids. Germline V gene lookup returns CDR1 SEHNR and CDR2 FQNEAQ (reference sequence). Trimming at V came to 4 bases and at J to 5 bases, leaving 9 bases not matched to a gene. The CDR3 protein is CASSSQGVMGYGYTF. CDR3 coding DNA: TGTGCCAGCAGCTCACAGGGGGTAATGGGTTATGGCTACACCTTC.

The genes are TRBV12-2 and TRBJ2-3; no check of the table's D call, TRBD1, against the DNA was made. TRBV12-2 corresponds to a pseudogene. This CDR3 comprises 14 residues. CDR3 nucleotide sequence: TGTGCAAGTCGCCCCGACAGGAGAACAGATACGCAGTATTTT. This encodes CASRPDRRTDTQYF.

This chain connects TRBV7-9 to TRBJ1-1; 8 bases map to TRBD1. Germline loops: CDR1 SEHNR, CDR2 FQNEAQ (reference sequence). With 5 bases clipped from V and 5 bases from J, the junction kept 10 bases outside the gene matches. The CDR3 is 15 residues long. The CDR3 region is CASSPPGQGWTEAFF. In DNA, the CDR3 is TGTGCCAGCAGCCCCCCCGGACAGGGTTGGACTGAAGCTTTCTTT.

The CDR3 spells CASSSRERGQPQHF. CDR3 in DNA: TGTGCCAGCAGTTCCAGGGAAAGGGGTCAGCCCCAGCATTTT. This chain joins TRBV6-5 and TRBJ1-5; D possibly corresponds to TRBD1 (5 bases). V gave up 4 bases and J gave up 6 bases, with 13 bases separating them. This CDR3 comprises 14 residues. Germline V gene sequence: CDR1 MNHEY, CDR2 SVGAGI.

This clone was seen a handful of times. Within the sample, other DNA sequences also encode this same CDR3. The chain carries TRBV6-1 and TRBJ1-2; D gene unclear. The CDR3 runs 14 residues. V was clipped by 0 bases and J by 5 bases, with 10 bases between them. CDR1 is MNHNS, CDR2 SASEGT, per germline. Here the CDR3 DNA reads TGTGCCAGCAGTGAAGCTCCGGGGTATTATGGCTACACCTTC. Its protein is CASSEAPGYYGYTF.

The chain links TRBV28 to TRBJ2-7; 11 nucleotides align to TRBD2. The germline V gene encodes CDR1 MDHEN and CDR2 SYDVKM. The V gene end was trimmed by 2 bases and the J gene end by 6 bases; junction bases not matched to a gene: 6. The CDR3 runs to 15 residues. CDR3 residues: CASSLSLAGGFEQYF. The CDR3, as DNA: TGTGCCAGCAGTTTAAGTCTAGCGGGAGGTTTCGAGCAGTACTTC.

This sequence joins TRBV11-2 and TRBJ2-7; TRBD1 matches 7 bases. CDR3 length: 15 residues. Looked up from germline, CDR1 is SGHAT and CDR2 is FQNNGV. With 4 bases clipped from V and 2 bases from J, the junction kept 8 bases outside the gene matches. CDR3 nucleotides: TGTGCCAGCAGCTGGAACCGGGACAGCACCTACGAGCAGTACTTC. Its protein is CASSWNRDSTYEQYF.

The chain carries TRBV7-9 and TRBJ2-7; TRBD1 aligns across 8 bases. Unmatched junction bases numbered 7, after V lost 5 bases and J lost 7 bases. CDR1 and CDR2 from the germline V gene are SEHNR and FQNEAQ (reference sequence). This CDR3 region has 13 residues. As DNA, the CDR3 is TGTGCCAGCAGCGTGGGACAGGATGGGGAGCAGTACTTC. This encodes CASSVGQDGEQYF.

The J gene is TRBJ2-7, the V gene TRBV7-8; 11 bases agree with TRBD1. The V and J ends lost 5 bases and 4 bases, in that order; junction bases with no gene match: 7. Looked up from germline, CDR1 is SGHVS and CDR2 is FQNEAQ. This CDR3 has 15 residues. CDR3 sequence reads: CASSPSGDRGYEQYF. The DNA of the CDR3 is TGTGCCAGCAGCCCCAGTGGGGACAGGGGGTACGAGCAGTACTTC. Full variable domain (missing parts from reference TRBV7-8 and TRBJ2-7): GAGVSQSPRYKVAKRGQDVALRCDPISGHVSLFWYQQALGQGPEFLTYFQNEAQLDKSGLPSDRFFAERPEGSVSTLKIQRTQQEDSAVYLCASSPSGDRGYEQYFGPGTRLTVT.

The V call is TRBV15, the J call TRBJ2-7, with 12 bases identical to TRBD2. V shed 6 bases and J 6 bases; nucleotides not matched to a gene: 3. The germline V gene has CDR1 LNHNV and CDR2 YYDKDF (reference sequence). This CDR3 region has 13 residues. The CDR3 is CATRTSGSLEQYF. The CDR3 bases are TGTGCCACCAGGACTAGCGGGAGCCTCGAGCAGTACTTC.

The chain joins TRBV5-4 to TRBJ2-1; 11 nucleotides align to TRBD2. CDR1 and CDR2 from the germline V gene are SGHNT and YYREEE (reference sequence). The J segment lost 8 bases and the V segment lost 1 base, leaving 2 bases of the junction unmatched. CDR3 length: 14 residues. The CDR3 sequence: CASSLSSGRDEQFF. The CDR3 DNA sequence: TGTGCCAGCAGCTTGAGTAGCGGGAGGGATGAGCAGTTCTTC. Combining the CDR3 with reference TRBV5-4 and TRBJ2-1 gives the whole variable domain ETGVTQSPTHLIKTRGQQVTLRCSSQSGHNTVSWYQQALGQGPQFIFQYYREEENGRGNFPPRFSGLQFPNYSSELNVNALELDDSALYLCASSLSSGRDEQFFGPGTRLTVL.

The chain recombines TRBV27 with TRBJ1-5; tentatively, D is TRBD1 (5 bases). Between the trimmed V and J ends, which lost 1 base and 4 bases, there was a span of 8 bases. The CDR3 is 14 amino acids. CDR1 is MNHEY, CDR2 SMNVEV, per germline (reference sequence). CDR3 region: CASSLWGTNQPQHF. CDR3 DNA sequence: TGTGCCAGCAGTTTATGGGGCACTAATCAGCCCCAGCATTTT.

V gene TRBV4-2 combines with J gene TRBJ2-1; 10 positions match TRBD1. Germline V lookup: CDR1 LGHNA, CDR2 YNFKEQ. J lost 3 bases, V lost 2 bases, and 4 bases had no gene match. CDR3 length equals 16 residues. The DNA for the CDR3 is TGTGCCAGCAGCCAACTGACAGGGGGCGTCTACAATGAGCAGTTCTTC. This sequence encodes CASSQLTGGVYNEQFF.

In nucleotides, the CDR3 is TGTGCCATCAGTGCGGGACTAGCGGGAGTTGAGCAGTTCTTC. It specifies CAISAGLAGVEQFF. J is TRBJ2-1 and V is TRBV10-3; 14 bases align to TRBD2. Germline loops: CDR1 ENHRY, CDR2 SYGVKD. This CDR3 has 14 residues. J was trimmed by 9 bases and V by 4 bases; bases with no gene match: 2.